Sequencing of this T cell receptor beta chain was carried out in a study of cytomegalovirus exposure and HLA in healthy donors. Losses at the gene ends were 4 bases for V and 5 bases for J; bases not matched to a gene: 4. Per germline, CDR1 SNHLY and CDR2 FYNNEI. The CDR3 loop spans 13 amino acids. The study ran its PCR with 60 Vbeta and 13 Jbeta primers. The repertoire was sequenced with immunoSEQ multiplex PCR; TCRdb's copy has only in-frame clones and lacks some. This table has more than 90,000 clones, about four fifths appearing once. The chain has TRBV2 and TRBJ2-5; 7 bases align to TRBD1. The TCR originated in a man aged 30-40 years in good health and CMV-seropositive. The specimen was PBMCs. The CDR3 loop reads CASSGQGGETQYF. The CDR3 nucleotides are TGTGCCAGCAGTGGACAGGGTGGGGAGACCCAGTACTTC.